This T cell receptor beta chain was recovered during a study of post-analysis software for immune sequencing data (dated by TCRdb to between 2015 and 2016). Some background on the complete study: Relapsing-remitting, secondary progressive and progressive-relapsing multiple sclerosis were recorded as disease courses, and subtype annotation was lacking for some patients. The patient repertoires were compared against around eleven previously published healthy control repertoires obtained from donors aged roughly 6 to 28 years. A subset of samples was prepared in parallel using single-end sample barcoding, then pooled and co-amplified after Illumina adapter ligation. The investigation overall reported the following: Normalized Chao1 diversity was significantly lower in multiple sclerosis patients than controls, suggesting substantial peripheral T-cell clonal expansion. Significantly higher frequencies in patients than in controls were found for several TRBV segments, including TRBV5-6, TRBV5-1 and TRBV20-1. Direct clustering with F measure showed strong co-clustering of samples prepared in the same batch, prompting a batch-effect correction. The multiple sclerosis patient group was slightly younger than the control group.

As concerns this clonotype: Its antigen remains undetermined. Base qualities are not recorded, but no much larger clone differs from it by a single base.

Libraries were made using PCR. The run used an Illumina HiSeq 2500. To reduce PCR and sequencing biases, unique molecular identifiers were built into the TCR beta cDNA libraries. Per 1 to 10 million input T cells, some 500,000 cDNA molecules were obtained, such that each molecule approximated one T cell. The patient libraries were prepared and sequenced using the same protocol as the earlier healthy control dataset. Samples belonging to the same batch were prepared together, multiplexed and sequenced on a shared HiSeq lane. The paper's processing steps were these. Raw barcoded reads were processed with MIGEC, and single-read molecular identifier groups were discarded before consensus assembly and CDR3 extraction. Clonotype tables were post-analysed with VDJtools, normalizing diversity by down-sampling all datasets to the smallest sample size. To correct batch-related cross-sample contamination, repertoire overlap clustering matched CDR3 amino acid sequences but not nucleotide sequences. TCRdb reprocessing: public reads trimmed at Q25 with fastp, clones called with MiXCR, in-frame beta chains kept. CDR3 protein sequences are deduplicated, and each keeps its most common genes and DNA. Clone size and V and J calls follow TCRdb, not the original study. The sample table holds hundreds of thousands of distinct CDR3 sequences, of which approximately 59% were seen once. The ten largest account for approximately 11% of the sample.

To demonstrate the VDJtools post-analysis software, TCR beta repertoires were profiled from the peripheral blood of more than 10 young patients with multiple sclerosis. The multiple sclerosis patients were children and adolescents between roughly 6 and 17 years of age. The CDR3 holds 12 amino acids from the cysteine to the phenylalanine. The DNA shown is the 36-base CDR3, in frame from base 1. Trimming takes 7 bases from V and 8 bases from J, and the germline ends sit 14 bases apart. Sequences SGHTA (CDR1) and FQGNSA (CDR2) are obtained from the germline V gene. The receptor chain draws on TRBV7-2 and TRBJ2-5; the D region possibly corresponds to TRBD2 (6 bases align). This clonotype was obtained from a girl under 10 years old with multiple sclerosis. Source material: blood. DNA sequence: TGTGCCAGCAAAGCGGGCCTCGATACCCAGTACTTC. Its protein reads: CASKAGLDTQYF.